These 24 T cell receptor beta chains share one sample of origin, sequenced in a study of immune characterization of retroperitoneal liposarcoma. TCRdb recomputed calls from the PCR reads with MiXCR, one row per CDR3 protein. The sample lists about 10,000 distinct CDR3 sequences; approximately 22% were seen once. Sequences were obtained from blood. These TCRs come from a female donor with retroperitoneal liposarcoma.

This clonotype has at least ten counts. The gene calls are TRBV6-8 and TRBJ1-3; a possible D gene is TRBD1 (5 bases). Deletions cut 4 bases from V and 4 bases from J, with 11 bases between. CDR3 size: 14 residues. The V gene's germline CDR1 is MNHGY and CDR2 SAAAGT. The CDR3 protein is CASSCRVGGNTIYF. In DNA form, the CDR3 reads TGTGCCAGCAGTTGCAGGGTGGGGGGAAACACCATATATTTT.

The gene calls are TRBV12-3 or TRBV12-4 and TRBJ2-2, with TRBD1 matching over 9 bases. The CDR3 extends over 15 amino acids. The V segment lost 6 bases and the J segment 7 bases; nucleotides outside the gene matches: 9. CDR3 amino acids: CASRDGQGIGGELFF. Here the CDR3 DNA reads TGTGCCAGCAGGGACGGACAGGGGATCGGCGGGGAGCTGTTTTTT.

The sample holds many counts of this clonotype. The V gene is TRBV12-3 or TRBV12-4, the J gene TRBJ2-3, with TRBD2 matching 12 bases. The CDR3 consists of 17 residues. V lost 5 bases to trimming and J lost 3 bases; unmatched junction nucleotides: 9. The CDR3 is CASSHYRLAGATDTQYF. The CDR3 coding sequence is TGTGCCAGCAGTCATTACCGACTAGCGGGAGCAACAGATACGCAGTATTTT.

By share of the sample, this clonotype is medium-sized. The chain carries TRBV11-1 and TRBJ2-4; no clear D gene. V was pared by 3 bases and J by 6 bases, with 6 bases between. The CDR3 runs 12 residues. CDR1 and CDR2 from the germline V gene are SGHAT and FQDESV (reference sequence). The chain's CDR3 is CASSFGTNIQYF. The CDR3 nucleotides are TGTGCCAGCAGCTTTGGAACAAACATTCAGTACTTC.

The rearrangement joins TRBV10-1 to TRBJ2-7; D gene ambiguous. The CDR3 consists of 14 residues. Germline V gene data show CDR1 as WNHNN and CDR2 as SYGVQD (reference sequence). V lost 5 bases, J lost 3 bases, and 14 bases lay in between. The CDR3 region has the DNA TGCGCCAGCAGTCCCCGCAGAGCAGTCTACGAGCAGTACTTC. Its protein product is CASSPRRAVYEQYF.

Note on this clonotype: The junction and the germline gene differ at one end; a read error may be behind it. The chain is built from TRBV27 and TRBJ2-1; possible D gene TRBD1, 6 bases. The last part of the DNA fits TRBJ2-5 better; the J call may be wrong. The CDR3 spans 16 residues. The V gene's germline CDR1 is MNHEY and CDR2 SMNVEV (reference sequence). The CDR3 sequence is CASSFGPQGKVETQYF. CDR3 in DNA: TGTGCCAGTAGTTTTGGTCCCCAGGGGAAAGTGGAGACCCAGTACTTC.

By sample share, this clonotype is medium-sized. V and J are TRBV6-5 and TRBJ2-3, with 8 bases identical to TRBD2. Germline CDR1 and CDR2: MNHEY and SVGAGI. This CDR3 spans 15 amino acids. Losses at the gene ends were 2 bases for V and 5 bases for J; bases not matched to a gene: 6. The DNA of the CDR3 is TGTGCCAGCAGTTACGGGACTAGTGAACTAGATACGCAGTATTTT. It translates to CASSYGTSELDTQYF.

This clonotype has only one observation. The chain recombines TRBV3-1 with TRBJ2-3, with D possibly TRBD2 on 5 matching bases. The J call could be wrong; TRBJ2-7 is a better fit for the DNA end. The CDR3 spans 14 residues. Germline V lookup: CDR1 LGHDT, CDR2 YNNKEL (reference sequence). The CDR3 spells CASSQASGTYEQYF. The CDR3 nucleotides read TGTGCCAGCAGCCAAGCGTCGGGGACCTACGAGCAGTACTTC.

There are many counts of this clonotype. This chain links TRBV6-1 with TRBJ2-3, with D unclear. The CDR3 spans 13 residues. Looked up from germline, CDR1 is MNHNS and CDR2 is SASEGT. Trimming removed 7 bases at V and 2 bases at J, with 10 bases between. DNA for the CDR3: TGTGCCAGCACTAAGAAGCACACAGATACGCAGTATTTT. It codes for CASTKKHTDTQYF.

This clonotype was detected once. The chain has TRBV5-1 and TRBJ2-1, with 10 bases that match TRBD2. Germline loops: CDR1 SGHRS, CDR2 YFSETQ. V trimming: 4 bases; J trimming: 4 bases; junction bases outside the gene matches: 8. The CDR3 contains 16 residues. As DNA, the CDR3 is TGCGCCAGCAGCCCACTTACTAGCGGGACTTACAATGAGCAGTTCTTC. This sequence encodes CASSPLTSGTYNEQFF.

This clonotype qualifies as large. The genes are TRBV12-3 or TRBV12-4 and TRBJ2-1, with D tentatively TRBD1 (6 bases). The J call is in doubt because the DNA end fits TRBJ2-7 better. This CDR3 is 14 amino acids long. CDR3 sequence reads: CASSWMSGVYEQYF. The CDR3 DNA is TGTGCCAGCAGTTGGATGTCAGGGGTGTACGAGCAGTACTTC.

In this sample, this clonotype is medium-sized. The chain employs TRBV12-3 or TRBV12-4 and TRBJ2-5, with no clear D. V lost 1 base and J 4 bases, leaving 1 base between the germline ends. The length of the CDR3 is 11 residues. In DNA, the CDR3 is TGTGCCAGCAGTTTAGTAGAGACCCAGTACTTC. Protein sequence: CASSLVETQYF.

This clonotype was observed a few times. The V call is TRBV27, the J call TRBJ2-5; D is uncertain. V was shortened by 3 bases and J by 2 bases, with 7 bases between the two germline ends. From germline, CDR1 is MNHEY and CDR2 SMNVEV (reference sequence). The CDR3 has 13 amino acids. CDR3 nucleotide sequence: TGTGCCAGCAGTTTGGTAGGGCAAGAGACCCAGTACTTC. As protein: CASSLVGQETQYF.

The V gene is TRBV20-1, the J gene TRBJ2-1; D assignment may be TRBD1 or TRBD2 (6 bases each). V gave up 0 bases and J gave up 1 base, with 13 bases separating them. The germline CDR1 and CDR2 sequences are DFQATT and SNEGSKA (reference sequence). The CDR3 has 16 residues. Here the CDR3 reads CSARDYGGTSYNEQFF. The CDR3 bases are TGCAGTGCTAGAGATTACGGCGGGACATCCTACAATGAGCAGTTCTTC.

The chain recombines TRBV15 with TRBJ2-5; D is unresolved. The DNA end is a closer match to TRBJ2-1, so the J assignment may be wrong. Germline V gene data show CDR1 as LNHNV and CDR2 as YYDKDF (reference sequence). The CDR3 is made up of 12 amino acids. The CDR3 sequence: CATSRIGNEQFF. The CDR3 bases are TGTGCCACCAGCAGAATAGGCAATGAGCAGTTCTTC.

This clonotype was detected only a few times. Its ends do not fully match the called genes, so a read error is possible. The chain recombines TRBV5-1 with TRBJ2-1, with D possibly matching TRBD1 (6 bases). The length of the CDR3 is 14 residues. Germline assignment: CDR1 SGHRS and CDR2 YFSETQ. The CDR3 is CASSFTGNRYEQYF. Here the CDR3 DNA reads TGCGCCAGCAGCTTTACAGGGAATAGGTACGAGCAGTACTTT.

This clonotype is classed as medium-sized. This chain connects TRBV27 to TRBJ2-5; 13 bases are shared with TRBD2. Germline V lookup: CDR1 MNHEY, CDR2 SMNVEV (reference sequence). V lost 3 bases and J lost 5; bases outside the gene matches: 9. CDR3 length: 17 residues. Written as DNA, the CDR3 is TGTGCCAGCAGTTTTTTCGGACTAGCGGGAGATACGGAGACCCAGTACTTC. Protein sequence: CASSFFGLAGDTETQYF.

Sample share makes this clonotype medium-sized. The rearrangement uses TRBV6-1 and TRBJ1-6; D gene unclear. Trimming pared 7 bases from V and 2 bases from J, leaving 9 bases between. The CDR3 covers 14 residues. Per germline, CDR1 MNHNS and CDR2 SASEGT. The CDR3 region has the DNA TGTGCCAGCAACTCCGGGCCCTATAATTCACCCCTCCACTTT. Its translation: CASNSGPYNSPLHF.

This clonotype counts as medium-sized. The V and J genes are TRBV7-8 and TRBJ2-1, with TRBD1 matching 7 bases. CDR1 and CDR2 (germline): SGHVS, FQNEAQ. The CDR3 is made up of 15 amino acids. Trimming at V came to 3 bases and at J to 7 bases, leaving 9 bases not matched to a gene. CDR3 region: CASSFDRVGNNEQFF. DNA for the CDR3: TGTGCCAGCAGCTTCGACAGGGTGGGGAATAATGAGCAGTTCTTC.

This clonotype showed up many times. The J gene is TRBJ2-7, the V gene TRBV6-1; D ambiguous. Trimming took 5 bases from V and 3 from J, leaving 14 bases between them. The CDR3 runs 14 residues. The germline V gene encodes CDR1 MNHNS and CDR2 SASEGT. As DNA, the CDR3 is TGTGCCAGCAGTTCAAATCATAAAGGCTACGAGCAGTACTTC. Protein product: CASSSNHKGYEQYF.

This clonotype is categorized as medium-sized. V usage is TRBV6-1 and J usage is TRBJ2-5; no reliable D call. The CDR3 extends over 13 amino acids. The V end lost 1 base, the J end lost 3 bases, and 6 bases lay between the germline ends. Germline V gene sequence: CDR1 MNHNS, CDR2 SASEGT. CDR3 nucleotide sequence: TGTGCCAGCAGTGAAGGGACGGAAGAGACCCAGTACTTC. Translated, it gives CASSEGTEETQYF.

This clonotype was found many times. V gene TRBV6-4 combines with J gene TRBJ2-1; D is uncertain. Trimming removed 4 bases from V and 9 bases from J, with 10 bases in between. This CDR3 contains 12 residues. The germline V gene encodes CDR1 MRHNA and CDR2 SNTAGT. CDR3 amino acids: CASSAAGSEQFF. The CDR3 nucleotides are TGTGCCAGCAGTGCTGCTGGAAGTGAGCAGTTCTTC.

This clonotype occurred many times. This chain uses TRBV6-5 with TRBJ2-4; D might be TRBD2 (6 bases). The germline V and J ends were trimmed by 0 bases and 3 bases, with 12 bases remaining between them. Germline CDR1 MNHEY, CDR2 SVGAGI. The CDR3 runs 16 residues. The CDR3 sequence: CASSYSVRESKNIQYF. CDR3 sequence (DNA): TGTGCCAGCAGTTACTCTGTCCGGGAGAGCAAAAACATTCAGTACTTC.

The chain recombines TRBV6-6 with TRBJ2-5; D is undetermined. The J call is in doubt because the DNA end fits TRBJ2-7 better. This CDR3 contains 15 residues. CDR1 is MNHNY and CDR2 is SVGAGI in the germline V gene (reference sequence). The CDR3 DNA reads TGTGCCAGCAGTTCGCGCCCCGCGCAGAGCTACGAGCAGTACTTC. Translated: CASSSRPAQSYEQYF.